At least ten counts were recorded for the clone carrying this T cell receptor (beta chain). The record originates from a study of regulatory T cells in long-lasting Graves disease. Library construction for TCR beta used iRepertoire HTBI primers and Arm-PCR of CDR3 regions. TCRdb fed the multiplex PCR reads into MiXCR, producing one record per CDR3 protein. In the table there are 370,000 or so distinct CDR3 sequences, 15% to 20% of which are singletons. Looked up from germline, CDR1 is SNHLY and CDR2 is FYNNEI. V was pared by 2 bases and J by 13 bases, with 20 bases between. The CDR3 covers 15 residues. Indicated time point: newly diagnosed GD, antithyroid drugs for less than 3 months. The TCR library was prepared using RNA isolated from PBMCs. The sample was also linked to a second study, of T cells in Graves' hyperthyroidism and ophthalmopathy.

The TCR sequence derives from a woman aged 18-35 years with Graves disease. This chain links TRBV2 with TRBJ1-4; D is unresolved. Sequences were derived from peripheral blood mononuclear cells (PBMCs), sampled at new diagnosis, from a patient treated with antithyroid drugs. CDR3 in amino acids: CASSEPTPWREGLFF. CDR3 nucleotide sequence: TGTGCCAGCAGTGAACCTACACCTTGGAGGGAGGGACTGTTTTTT.